What follows is one T cell receptor (beta chain) and its context. Original handling: From reference gene primer amplification, estimates of nucleated cell counts were derived. Libraries were prepared by immunoSEQ multiplex PCR; TCRdb keeps only in-frame clonotypes and omits some of them. V and J calls and clone size are as listed in that table; D and trimming were resolved from the DNA. The sample includes 100,000 to 150,000 clones, around nine tenths of them seen just once. The CDR3 extends over 14 amino acids. V gave up 5 bases and J gave up 7 bases, with 12 bases separating them. The germline CDR1 and CDR2 sequences are SGHTA and FQGNSA. These data belong to a study of blood T cell repertoires in COVID-19. The wider study: The study drew acute and convalescent COVID-19 samples from the United States, Italy and Spain.

Material: peripheral blood. The TCR originated in a man over 45 with active or convalescent COVID-19. The chain recombines TRBV7-2 with TRBJ1-6; D uncertain. CDR3 sequence: CASSIKRSNSPLHF. The DNA for the CDR3 is TGTGCCAGCAGCATTAAGAGATCCAATTCACCCCTCCACTTT.